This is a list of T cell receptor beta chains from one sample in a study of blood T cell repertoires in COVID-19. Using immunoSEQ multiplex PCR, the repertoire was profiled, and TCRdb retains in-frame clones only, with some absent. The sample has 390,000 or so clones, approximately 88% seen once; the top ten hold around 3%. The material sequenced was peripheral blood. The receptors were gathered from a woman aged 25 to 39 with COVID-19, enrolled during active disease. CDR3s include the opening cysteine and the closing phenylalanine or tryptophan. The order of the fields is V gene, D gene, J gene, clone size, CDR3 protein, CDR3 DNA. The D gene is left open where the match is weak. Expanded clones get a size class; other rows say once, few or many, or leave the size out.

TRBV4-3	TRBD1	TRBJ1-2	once	CASSPSMEGAQTYGYTF	TGCGCCAGCAGCCCCAGCATGGAGGGGGCGCAGACCTATGGCTACACCTTC
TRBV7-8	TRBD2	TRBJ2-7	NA	CASSSGLAGGYEQYF	TGTGCCAGCAGCTCCGGACTAGCGGGGGGTTACGAGCAGTACTTC
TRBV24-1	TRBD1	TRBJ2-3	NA	CATSDKGQGSDTQYF	TGTGCCACCAGTGACAAGGGACAGGGATCAGATACGCAGTATTTT
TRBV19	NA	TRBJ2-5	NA	CASSIGGTPKGETQYF	TGTGCCAGTAGTATAGGTGGGACTCCGAAGGGAGAGACCCAGTACTTC
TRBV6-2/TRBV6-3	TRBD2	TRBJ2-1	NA	CASSDISGSSTYNEQFF	TGTGCCAGCAGCGATATTAGCGGGAGCAGCACCTACAATGAGCAGTTCTTC
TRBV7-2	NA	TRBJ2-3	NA	CASSYKAGDTQYF	TGTGCCAGCAGCTACAAAGCGGGAGATACGCAGTATTTT
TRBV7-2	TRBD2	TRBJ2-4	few	CASSSLGGGIAKNIQYF	TGTGCCAGCAGCTCCCTGGGGGGGGGAATAGCCAAAAACATTCAGTACTTC
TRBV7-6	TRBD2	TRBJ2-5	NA	CASSLFMAGEMRETQYF	TGTGCCAGCAGCTTATTTATGGCGGGGGAGATGAGGGAGACCCAGTACTTC
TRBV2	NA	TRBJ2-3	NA	CAPRGANTDTQYF	TGTGCCCCACGGGGGGCCAATACAGATACGCAGTATTTT
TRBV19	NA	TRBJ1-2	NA	CASITLSDSHYGYTF	TGTGCCAGTATAACCCTCTCCGACAGTCACTATGGCTACACCTTC
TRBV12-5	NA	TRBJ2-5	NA	CASGLVLFPAGPNQETQYF	TGTGCTAGTGGTTTGGTACTTTTTCCAGCGGGTCCCAACCAAGAGACCCAGTACTTC
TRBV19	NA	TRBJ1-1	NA	CASSIDIRAEAFF	TGTGCCAGTAGTATAGATATCAGGGCTGAAGCTTTCTTT
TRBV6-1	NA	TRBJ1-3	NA	CASSERSLGNTIYF	TGTGCCAGCAGTGAACGTTCTCTTGGAAACACCATATATTTT
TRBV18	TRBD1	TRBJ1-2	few	CASSPRQDRGKAGYTF	TGTGCCAGCTCACCGCGGCAGGACAGGGGGAAGGCTGGCTACACCTTC
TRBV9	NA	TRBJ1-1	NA	CASSQTGGTEAFF	TGTGCCAGCAGTCAGACAGGCGGGACTGAAGCTTTCTTT
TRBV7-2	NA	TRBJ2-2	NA	CAPEASQGTGELFF	TGTGCCCCAGAGGCCAGCCAGGGCACCGGGGAGCTGTTTTTT
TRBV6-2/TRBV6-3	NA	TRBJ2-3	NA	CASSPQRASSDTQYF	TGTGCCAGCAGTCCCCAGCGGGCGTCTTCAGATACGCAGTATTTT
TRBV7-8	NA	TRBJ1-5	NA	CASSPSGSNQPQHF	TGTGCCAGCAGCCCCAGTGGCAGCAATCAGCCCCAGCATTTT
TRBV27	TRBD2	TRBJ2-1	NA	CASSRPGLAAPYNEQFF	TGTGCCAGCAGCCGTCCGGGACTAGCAGCCCCTTACAATGAGCAGTTCTTC
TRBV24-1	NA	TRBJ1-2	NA	CATSDSTATYGYTF	TGTGCCACCAGTGATTCAACAGCCACTTATGGCTACACCTTC
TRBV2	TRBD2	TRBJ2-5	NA	CASSRTSAEAQYF	TGTGCCAGCAGTCGTACTAGCGCGGAAGCCCAGTACTTC
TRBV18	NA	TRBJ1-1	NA	CASSPPGGLNTEAFF	TGTGCCAGCTCACCACCAGGAGGGTTGAACACTGAAGCTTTCTTT
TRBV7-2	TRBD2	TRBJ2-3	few	CASSLTSGSAGTDTQYF	TGTGCCAGCAGCCTTACTAGCGGGAGTGCAGGCACAGATACGCAGTATTTT
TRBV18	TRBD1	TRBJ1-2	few	CASSPGQEAYGYTF	TGTGCCAGCTCACCGGGACAGGAAGCCTATGGCTACACCTTC
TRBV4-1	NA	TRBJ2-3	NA	CASSQAGQVPPSTDTQYF	TGCGCCAGCAGCCAAGCAGGCCAGGTCCCACCTAGCACAGATACGCAGTATTTT
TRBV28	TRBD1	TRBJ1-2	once	CASMGQGAPNYGYTF	TGTGCCAGCATGGGACAGGGCGCTCCCAACTATGGCTACACCTTC
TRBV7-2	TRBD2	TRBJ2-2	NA	CASSSIAGNTGELFF	TGTGCCAGCAGTTCGATAGCGGGGAACACCGGGGAGCTGTTTTTT
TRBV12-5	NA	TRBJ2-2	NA	CASGTGGAGELFF	TGTGCTAGTGGCACCGGCGGCGCCGGGGAGCTGTTTTTT
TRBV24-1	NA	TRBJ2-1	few	CATSDQDQGSLYNEQFF	TGTGCCACCAGTGATCAAGACCAGGGATCGCTCTACAATGAGCAGTTCTTC
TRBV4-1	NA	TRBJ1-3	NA	CASSQSGASGGGNTIYF	TGCGCCAGCAGCCAAAGTGGGGCGAGCGGGGGAGGAAACACCATATATTTT
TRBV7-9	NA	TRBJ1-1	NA	CASSLLGGTEAFF	TGTGCCAGCAGCTTATTGGGGGGGACTGAAGCTTTCTTT
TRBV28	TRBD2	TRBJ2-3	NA	CASSLLIAGGSDTQYF	TGTGCCAGCAGTTTATTAATAGCGGGAGGTTCAGATACGCAGTATTTT
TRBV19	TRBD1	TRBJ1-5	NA	CASSGQGDQPQHF	TGTGCCAGTAGCGGACAGGGGGATCAGCCCCAGCATTTT
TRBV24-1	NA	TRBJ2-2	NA	CATSYTRENTGELFF	TGTGCCACCAGTTATACTAGGGAAAACACCGGGGAGCTGTTTTTT
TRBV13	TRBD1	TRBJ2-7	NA	CASSLRDRSFFF	TGTGCCAGCAGCTTGAGGGACAGGTCCTTCTTCTTC
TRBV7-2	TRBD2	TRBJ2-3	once	CASSSQPLAVGDTQYF	TGTGCCAGCAGCTCCCAGCCCCTAGCGGTAGGAGATACGCAGTATTTT
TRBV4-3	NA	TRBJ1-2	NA	CASSPKKSRGQGGYTF	TGCGCCAGCAGCCCGAAAAAATCAAGGGGACAAGGGGGCTACACCTTC
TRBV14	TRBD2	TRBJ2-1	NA	CASSQDMREGGEQFF	TGTGCCAGCAGCCAAGATATGCGGGAGGGGGGGGAGCAGTTCTTC
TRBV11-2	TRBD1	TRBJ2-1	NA	CASSRTGIVYEQFF	TGTGCCAGCAGCAGGACAGGGATCGTCTATGAGCAGTTCTTC
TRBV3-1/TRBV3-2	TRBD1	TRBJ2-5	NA	CASRERQGANQETQYF	TGTGCCAGCAGAGAGAGACAGGGGGCAAACCAAGAGACCCAGTACTTC
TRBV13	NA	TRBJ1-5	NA	CASSLGPGDQPQHF	TGTGCCAGCAGCTTAGGGCCAGGGGATCAGCCCCAGCATTTT
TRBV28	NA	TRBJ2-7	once	CASSSHQGFGEQYF	TGTGCCAGCAGTTCCCACCAGGGGTTTGGAGAGCAGTACTTC
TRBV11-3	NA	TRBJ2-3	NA	CASSLFGGNTDTQYF	TGTGCCAGCAGCTTATTCGGGGGTAACACAGATACGCAGTATTTT
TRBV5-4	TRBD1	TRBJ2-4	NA	CASSLITGGVNIQYF	TGTGCCAGCAGCTTGATCACAGGGGGCGTAAACATTCAGTACTTC
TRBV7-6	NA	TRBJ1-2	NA	CASSLGPSGYGYTF	TGTGCCAGCAGCTTAGGGCCGTCTGGCTATGGCTACACCTTC
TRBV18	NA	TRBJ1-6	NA	CASSPNRDPSSPLHF	TGTGCCAGCTCACCAAACCGGGATCCAAGTTCACCCCTCCACTTT
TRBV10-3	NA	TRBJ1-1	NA	CAIRPHEGGGNMNTEAFF	TGTGCCATCAGACCCCACGAGGGGGGGGGTAACATGAACACTGAAGCTTTCTTT
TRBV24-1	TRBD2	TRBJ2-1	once	CATSDFRTSGADNEQFF	TGTGCCACCAGTGATTTCCGGACTAGCGGGGCCGACAATGAGCAGTTCTTC
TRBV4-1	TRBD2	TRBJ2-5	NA	CASSQEPSGEETQYF	TGCGCCAGCAGCCAAGAACCTAGCGGGGAAGAGACCCAGTACTTC
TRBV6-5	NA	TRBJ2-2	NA	CASSRQTNTGELFF	TGTGCCAGCAGCCGTCAGACTAACACCGGGGAGCTGTTTTTT
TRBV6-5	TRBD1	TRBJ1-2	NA	CASSYATGVQNYGYTF	TGTGCCAGCAGTTACGCCACAGGGGTTCAGAACTATGGCTACACCTTC